This T cell receptor (beta chain) comes out of a study of identical twins. Overall study findings and caveats: Diverse VJ usage suggested most zero-insertion clonotypes were not invariant T cells. With abundant cord blood beta clonotypes, insertions were fewer; memory repertoires showed no such pattern. Twin-shared out-of-frame alpha sequences were enriched for low generation probability.

With template switching, a universal primer site was added, and the cDNA carried unique molecular identifiers. TCRdb independently ran MiXCR on the 5' RACE reads; one entry per CDR3 protein. This table holds approximately 1.8 million distinct CDR3 sequences, under 35% found once. CDR1 is MNHNY, CDR2 SVGAGI, per germline (reference sequence). The CDR3 runs to 16 residues. Trimming cost V 2 bases and J 5 bases; bases outside gene matches: 9. The table lists this clonotype with a few counts. The antigen is unknown. The V and J genes are TRBV6-6 and TRBJ1-2; TRBD1 matches 9 bases. Sequenced sample: cord blood. This sequence originates from a newborn girl in good health. This CDR3 reads CASSYPGDREVYGYTF. Here the CDR3 DNA reads TGTGCCAGCAGTTACCCGGGGGACAGGGAAGTTTATGGCTACACCTTC.